Below are 15 T cell receptor beta chains sequenced from a single sample in a study of blood T cell repertoires in COVID-19. Repertoires were generated with immunoSEQ multiplex PCR, while TCRdb's copy carries only in-frame clones and drops some. The repertoire holds approximately 44,000 clones, about 83% seen once, with roughly 5.2% in the top ten. The sequenced material came from peripheral blood. These receptors all stem from a human donor in a cohort sampled during active COVID-19.

The genes are TRBV6-6 and TRBJ1-5; 7 nucleotides line up with TRBD1. V shed 6 bases, J shed 5 bases, and the junction held 4 bases outside the gene matches. This CDR3 is built from 13 residues. Per germline, CDR1 MNHNY and CDR2 SVGAGI (reference sequence). The CDR3 loop reads CASRGQLYQPQHF. The CDR3 nucleotides read TGTGCCAGCAGGGGACAGTTGTATCAGCCCCAGCATTTT.

Of note for this clone: This sequence may be a read error, since a much larger clone differs from it by one base. V is TRBV2 and J is TRBJ2-2; tentative D call: TRBD1 (5 bases). CDR1 and CDR2 (germline): SNHLY, FYNNEI. The CDR3 runs 15 residues. CDR3 sequence: CASSPTGPHTRELFF. The CDR3 region has the DNA TGTGCCAGCAGCCCCACAGGACCTCACACCAGGGAGCTGTTTTTT.

About this clone itself: Other DNA sequences in this sample translate to the same CDR3. The rearrangement uses TRBV7-9 and TRBJ1-4, with 7 bases lining up with TRBD1. The trim removed 4 bases at V and 8 bases at J, leaving 19 bases unmatched. This CDR3 is built from 18 residues. CDR1 SEHNR and CDR2 FQNEAQ come from the germline V gene (reference sequence). The CDR3 sequence: CASSSTSGGSGLREKLFF. Written as DNA, the CDR3 is TGTGCCAGCAGCTCAACTTCAGGGGGATCAGGTTTGAGGGAAAAACTGTTTTTT.

The chain recombines TRBV11-2 with TRBJ2-1, with TRBD2 matching 8 bases. CDR1 SGHAT and CDR2 FQNNGV come from the germline V gene. J lost 8 bases, V lost 4 bases, and 4 bases had no gene match. This CDR3 is built from 13 residues. The CDR3 DNA follows: TGTGCCAGCAGCTGGGCGGGGGGCGATGAGCAGTTCTTC. Protein: CASSWAGGDEQFF.

This clone has just a few counts. The chain uses TRBV6-5 and TRBJ2-3; D ambiguous. Germline CDR1 reads MNHEY; CDR2 reads SVGAGI. This CDR3 spans 13 amino acids. V was trimmed by 7 bases and J by 5 bases, leaving 13 bases between them. CDR3 sequence: CASTSPGRDTQYF. For the CDR3, the DNA is TGTGCCAGCACCTCCCCGGGTCGAGATACGCAGTATTTT.

The chain links TRBV6-1 to TRBJ1-1, with D possibly TRBD1 on 5 matching bases. The CDR3 is 13 amino acids. Deletions cut 3 bases from V and 6 bases from J, with 11 bases between. Germline V gives CDR1 MNHNS, CDR2 SASEGT. CDR3 region: CASSEQGRAEAFF. CDR3 coding DNA: TGTGCCAGCAGTGAGCAGGGTCGAGCTGAAGCTTTCTTT.

The V and J genes are TRBV10-3 and TRBJ2-2, with 8 bases fitting TRBD1. The trim removed 11 bases at V and 4 bases at J, leaving 9 bases unmatched. CDR1 is ENHRY and CDR2 is SYGVKD in the germline V gene. The CDR3 consists of 14 residues. The CDR3 DNA follows: TGTGCCTTAAGGACAGGGATCGGCACCGGGGAGCTGTTTTTT. Its protein product is CALRTGIGTGELFF.

There are a few counts of this clone. The gene calls are TRBV2 and TRBJ2-7; D is possibly TRBD1 (6 bases). Germline CDR1 reads SNHLY; CDR2 reads FYNNEI. The CDR3 sequence is 12 residues long. The V and J ends lost 4 bases and 6 bases respectively, with 10 bases between them. The CDR3 sequence is CASSAGVGEQYF. CDR3 in DNA: TGTGCCAGCAGTGCAGGGGTGGGCGAGCAGTACTTC.

The V gene is TRBV28, the J gene TRBJ1-2, with TRBD1 as a possible D gene (5 bases). V gave up 6 bases and J gave up 10 bases, with 27 bases separating them. The CDR3 extends over 16 amino acids. Germline V gene sequence: CDR1 MDHEN, CDR2 SYDVKM. The CDR3: CASRAGGPSIGVVYTF. The CDR3 bases are TGTGCCAGCAGAGCGGGGGGACCCTCAATAGGGGTTGTCTACACCTTC.

The chain uses TRBV19 and TRBJ1-2; TRBD1 aligns across 9 bases. CDR1 and CDR2 (germline): LNHDA, SQIVND (reference sequence). Trimming took 7 bases from V and 4 from J; bases not matched to a gene: 10. The CDR3 loop spans 15 amino acids. The CDR3 DNA sequence: TGTGCCAGTAAGGACAGGACAGGGGTGAGCTATGGCTACACCTTC. Protein product: CASKDRTGVSYGYTF.

This chain connects TRBV5-1 to TRBJ1-1; no firm D call. V was clipped by 0 bases and J by 6 bases, with 3 bases between them. Per germline, CDR1 SGHRS and CDR2 YFSETQ. CDR3 length: 11 amino acids. This CDR3 reads CASSLGPEAFF. CDR3 nucleotides: TGCGCCAGCAGCTTGGGGCCTGAAGCTTTCTTT.

The chain recombines TRBV3-1 (or the pseudogene TRBV3-2) with TRBJ2-2; 8 nucleotides align to TRBD2. V shed 4 bases, J shed 3 bases, and the junction held 1 base outside the gene matches. Germline V gives CDR1 LGHDT, CDR2 YNNKEL (reference sequence). CDR3 length equals 14 residues. The CDR3 nucleotides read TGTGCCAGCAGCCGCGGGGGGTACACCGGGGAGCTGTTTTTT. Protein product: CASSRGGYTGELFF.

The chain links TRBV10-3 to TRBJ1-3; D is uncertain. The germline V gene encodes CDR1 ENHRY and CDR2 SYGVKD. The CDR3 consists of 14 residues. The V gene lost 3 bases and the J gene lost 0 bases, with 6 bases spanning the gap. The CDR3 is CAISDYSSGNTIYF. The CDR3 DNA follows: TGTGCCATCAGTGATTACAGCTCTGGAAACACCATATATTTT.

V usage is TRBV5-1 and J usage is TRBJ2-2; D is perhaps TRBD2 (5 bases). Per the germline V gene, CDR1 is SGHRS and CDR2 is YFSETQ. The germline V and J ends were trimmed by 0 bases and 8 bases, with 17 bases remaining between them. This CDR3 spans 16 amino acids. CDR3 loop: CASSLGENIPSGELFF. The DNA for the CDR3 is TGCGCCAGCAGCTTGGGGGAGAACATCCCGTCGGGGGAGCTGTTTTTT.

The J gene is TRBJ2-7, the V gene TRBV5-4; the match to TRBD1 covers 10 bases. Germline lookup yields CDR1 SGHNT and CDR2 YYREEE (reference sequence). V gave up 2 bases and J gave up 3 bases; unmatched junction bases: 5. The CDR3 spans 15 residues. The DNA of the CDR3 is TGTGCCAGCAGCTTAAGACAGGGGGCCGTCTACGAGCAGTACTTC. It encodes CASSLRQGAVYEQYF. The full variable domain, with the rest looked up from reference TRBV5-4 and TRBJ2-7, is ETGVTQSPTHLIKTRGQQVTLRCSSQSGHNTVSWYQQALGQGPQFIFQYYREEENGRGNFPPRFSGLQFPNYSSELNVNALELDDSALYLCASSLRQGAVYEQYFGPGTRLTVT.